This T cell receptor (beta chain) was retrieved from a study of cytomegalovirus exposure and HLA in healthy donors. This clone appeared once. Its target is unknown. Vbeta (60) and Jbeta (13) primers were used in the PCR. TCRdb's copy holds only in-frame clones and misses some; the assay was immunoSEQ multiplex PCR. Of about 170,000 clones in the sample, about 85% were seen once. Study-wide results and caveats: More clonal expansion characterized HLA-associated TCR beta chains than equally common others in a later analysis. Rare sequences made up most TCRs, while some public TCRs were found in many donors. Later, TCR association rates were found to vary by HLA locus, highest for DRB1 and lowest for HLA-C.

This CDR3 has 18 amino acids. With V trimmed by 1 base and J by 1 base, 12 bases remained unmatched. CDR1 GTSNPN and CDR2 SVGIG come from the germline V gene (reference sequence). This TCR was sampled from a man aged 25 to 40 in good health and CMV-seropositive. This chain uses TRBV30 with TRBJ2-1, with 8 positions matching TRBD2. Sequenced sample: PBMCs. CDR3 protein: CAWSEIRTSRPSYNEQFF. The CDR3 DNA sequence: TGTGCCTGGAGTGAAATTCGGACTAGCCGACCGTCCTACAATGAGCAGTTCTTC.